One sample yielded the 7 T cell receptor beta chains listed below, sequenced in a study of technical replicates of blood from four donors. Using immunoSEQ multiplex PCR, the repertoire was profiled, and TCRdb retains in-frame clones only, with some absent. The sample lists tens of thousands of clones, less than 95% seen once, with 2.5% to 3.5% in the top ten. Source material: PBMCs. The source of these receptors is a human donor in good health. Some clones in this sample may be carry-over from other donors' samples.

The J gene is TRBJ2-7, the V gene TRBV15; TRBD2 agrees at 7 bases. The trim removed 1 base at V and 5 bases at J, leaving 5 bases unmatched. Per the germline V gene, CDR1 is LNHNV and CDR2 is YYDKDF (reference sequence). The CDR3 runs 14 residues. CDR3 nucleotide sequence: TGTGCCACCAGCAGAGCGGGGGGAGGGAACGAGCAGTACTTC. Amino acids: CATSRAGGGNEQYF.

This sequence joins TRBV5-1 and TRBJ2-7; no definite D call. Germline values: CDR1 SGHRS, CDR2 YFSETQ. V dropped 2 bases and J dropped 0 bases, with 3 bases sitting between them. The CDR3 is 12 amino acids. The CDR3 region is CASSFNSYEQYF. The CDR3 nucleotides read TGCGCCAGCAGCTTTAACTCCTACGAGCAGTACTTC.

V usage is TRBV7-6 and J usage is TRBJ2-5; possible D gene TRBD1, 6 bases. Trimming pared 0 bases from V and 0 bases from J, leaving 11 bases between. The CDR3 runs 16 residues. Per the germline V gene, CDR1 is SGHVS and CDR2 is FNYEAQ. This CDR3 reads CASSLASTGYQETQYF. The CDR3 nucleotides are TGTGCCAGCAGCTTAGCTTCAACAGGGTACCAAGAGACCCAGTACTTC.

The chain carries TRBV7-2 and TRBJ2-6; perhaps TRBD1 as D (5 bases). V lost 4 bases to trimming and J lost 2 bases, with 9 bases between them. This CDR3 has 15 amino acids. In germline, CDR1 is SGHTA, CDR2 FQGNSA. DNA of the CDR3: TGTGCCAGCAGCTCCTCAGGGACTGGGGCCAACGTCCTGACTTTC. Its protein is CASSSSGTGANVLTF.

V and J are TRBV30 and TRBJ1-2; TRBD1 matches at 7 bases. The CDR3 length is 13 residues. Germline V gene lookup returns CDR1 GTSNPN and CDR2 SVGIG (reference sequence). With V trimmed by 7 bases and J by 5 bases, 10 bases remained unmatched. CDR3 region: CASIEGAGYGYTF. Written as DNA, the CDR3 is TGTGCCTCGATAGAGGGGGCAGGGTATGGCTACACCTTC.

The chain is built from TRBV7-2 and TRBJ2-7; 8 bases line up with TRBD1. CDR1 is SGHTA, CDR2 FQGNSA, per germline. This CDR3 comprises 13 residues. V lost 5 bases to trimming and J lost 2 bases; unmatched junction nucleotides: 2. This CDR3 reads CASSPRGPYEQYF. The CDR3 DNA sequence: TGTGCCAGCAGCCCCAGGGGGCCCTACGAGCAGTACTTC.

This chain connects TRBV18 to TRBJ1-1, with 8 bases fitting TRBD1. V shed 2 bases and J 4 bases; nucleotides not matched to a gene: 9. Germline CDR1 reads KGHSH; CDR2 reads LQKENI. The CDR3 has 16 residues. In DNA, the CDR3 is TGTGCCAGCTCACCAAATTCAGGGGGCCAGGGCACTGAAGCTTTCTTT. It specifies CASSPNSGGQGTEAFF.